This T cell receptor (beta chain) was sequenced for a study of blood T cell repertoires in COVID-19. Study background: From the United States, Italy and Spain came samples of acute and convalescent COVID-19.

In its sample, this clone was seen once. CDR1 is MNHEY, CDR2 SMNVEV, per germline (reference sequence). The CDR3 is 15 residues long. The V gene end was trimmed by 5 bases and the J gene end by 3 bases; junction bases not matched to a gene: 8. Data came from immunoSEQ multiplex PCR; TCRdb stores just in-frame clones and leaves some out. Seen here are roughly 13,000 clones, around 82% observed once, and the top ten hold around 37%. The sample comprised peripheral blood. The V gene is TRBV27, the J gene TRBJ2-7, with 9 bases fitting TRBD1. The sequence was collected from a human donor in a cohort sampled during active COVID-19. Written as DNA, the CDR3 is TGTGCCAGCAGTCCTACCGGGACAGGGCACTACGAGCAGTACTTC. It yields the protein CASSPTGTGHYEQYF.